The 29 T cell receptor beta chains below come from one sample, sequenced in a study of shared clonotypes between healthy human individuals (dated by TCRdb to between 2020 and 2021). The method was the immunoSEQ multiplex PCR assay. TCRdb's version of the immuneACCESS table is confined to in-frame rearrangements and falls short of the full clone set. An unresolved V gene accounts for under half of the shortfall where checked; the remainder is of unknown origin. The sample data list 2 million to 2.5 million clones, and around 95% of these were observed just once. Around 0.13% of the sample is taken by the ten largest. Sequencing input: naive CD4+ T cells sorted from blood. The sample's cell subset or site label is to be understood as: CD45RA+ positively selected. Source of these receptors: a man between 18 and 35 years old in good health.

The V gene is TRBV5-1, the J gene TRBJ2-7; D is possibly TRBD2 (6 bases). The CDR3 contains 14 residues. V was shortened by 4 bases and J by 3 bases, with 14 bases between the two germline ends. CDR1 is SGHRS and CDR2 is YFSETQ in the germline V gene. The CDR3 DNA is TGCGCCAGCAGCCCGGGGGATTGGTTCTACGAGCAGTACTTC. Residues: CASSPGDWFYEQYF.

The chain combines TRBV9 with TRBJ2-7; perhaps D is TRBD1 or TRBD2 (6 bases each). Germline CDR1 is SGDLS and CDR2 is YYNGEE. This CDR3 is built from 16 residues. Deletions cut 0 bases from V and 0 bases from J, with 13 bases between. The chain's CDR3 is CASSVEGDSISYEQYF. The CDR3 DNA reads TGTGCCAGCAGCGTAGAGGGGGACTCAATCTCCTACGAGCAGTACTTC.

The genes are TRBV9 and TRBJ2-6; 9 nucleotides agree with TRBD2. The CDR3 has 18 residues. J gave up 3 bases and V 2 bases, and 9 bases lay outside the gene matches. Germline loops: CDR1 SGDLS, CDR2 YYNGEE. CDR3: CASSVPRGGAVGANVLTF. Written as DNA, the CDR3 is TGTGCCAGCAGCGTCCCCCGCGGGGGGGCCGTTGGGGCCAACGTCCTGACTTTC.

V is TRBV5-1 and J is TRBJ2-5, with D possibly matching TRBD2 (5 bases). Trimming cost V 4 bases and J 5 bases, with 12 bases left between them. The CDR3 loop spans 13 amino acids. Per the germline V gene, CDR1 is SGHRS and CDR2 is YFSETQ. The CDR3 spells CASSTPGEETQYF. The CDR3 DNA reads as TGCGCCAGCAGCACTCCCGGGGAGGAGACCCAGTACTTC. Using reference TRBV5-1 and TRBJ2-5 for the parts outside the CDR3, the full variable domain is KAGVTQTPRYLIKTRGQQVTLSCSPISGHRSVSWYQQTPGQGLQFLFEYFSETQRNKGNFPGRFSGRQFSNSRSEMNVSTLELGDSALYLCASSTPGEETQYFGPGTRLLVL.

The rearrangement uses TRBV5-4 and TRBJ2-5; tentatively, D is TRBD1 or TRBD2 (6 bases each). Germline V gene data show CDR1 as SGHNT and CDR2 as YYREEE (reference sequence). The CDR3 consists of 15 residues. The V and J ends lost 3 bases and 5 bases respectively, with 17 bases between them. CDR3 bases: TGTGCCAGCAGCTGGGGACGGGTCGGGGGCGAGACCCAGTACTTC. Amino acid sequence: CASSWGRVGGETQYF.

The V gene is TRBV9, the J gene TRBJ1-6; D is unclear. From germline, CDR1 is SGDLS and CDR2 YYNGEE. The germline V and J ends were trimmed by 3 bases and 9 bases, with 7 bases remaining between them. This CDR3 is built from 12 residues. In DNA, the CDR3 is TGTGCCAGCAGCGCGCCAGGTTCACCCCTCCACTTT. This sequence encodes CASSAPGSPLHF.

This chain joins TRBV30 and TRBJ1-4; 7 bases line up with TRBD1. In germline, CDR1 is GTSNPN, CDR2 SVGIG (reference sequence). CDR3 length: 17 residues. The V segment lost 2 bases and the J segment 8 bases; nucleotides outside the gene matches: 17. CDR3 sequence reads: CAWSRPRQGVKGEKLFF. The DNA of the CDR3 is TGTGCCTGGAGTCGACCAAGACAGGGCGTTAAAGGCGAAAAACTGTTTTTT.

V is TRBV25-1 and J is TRBJ1-1; 7 positions match TRBD1. V lost 4 bases, J lost 3 bases, and 5 bases stayed unmatched. Germline V gene data show CDR1 as MGHDK and CDR2 as SYGVNS. CDR3 length equals 14 residues. The CDR3 protein is CASSVPGGYTEAFF. CDR3 nucleotides: TGTGCCAGCAGTGTTCCAGGGGGTTACACTGAAGCTTTCTTT.

Worth noting for this clone: Different DNA sequences within this sample yield the same CDR3. This chain joins TRBV7-2 and TRBJ2-7, with D perhaps TRBD2 (6 bases). Germline values: CDR1 SGHTA, CDR2 FQGNSA. V lost 0 bases and J lost 3, with 9 bases in between. CDR3 length equals 14 residues. CDR3 DNA sequence: TGTGCCAGCAGCTTAGCCGGGGGAAGCTACGAGCAGTACTTC. Amino acids: CASSLAGGSYEQYF.

Written as DNA, the CDR3 is TGCGCCAGCCCAGAACAGGCAAGGGTAGATACGCAGTATTTT. Translated, it gives CASPEQARVDTQYF. The chain joins TRBV10-1 to TRBJ2-3, with TRBD1 as a possible D gene (5 bases). From germline, CDR1 is WNHNN and CDR2 SYGVQD (reference sequence). The CDR3 contains 14 residues. V was trimmed by 8 bases and J by 5 bases, leaving 17 bases between them.

This clone was counted a few times. The V call is TRBV10-2, the J call TRBJ1-6; TRBD1 matches 10 bases. In germline, CDR1 is WSHSY, CDR2 SAAADI. This CDR3 is built from 15 residues. V was clipped by 3 bases and J by 7 bases; unmatched bases: 3. The DNA of the CDR3 is TGCGCCAGCAGTGATCCGGACAGGGGGAATTCACCCCTCCACTTT. Protein: CASSDPDRGNSPLHF.

This chain links TRBV5-6 with TRBJ1-3; D ambiguous. The CDR3 runs 12 residues. Germline V gives CDR1 SGHDT, CDR2 YYEEEE. V lost 3 bases and J lost 7, with 8 bases in between. The CDR3 region is CASSWAGNTIYF. CDR3 nucleotide sequence: TGTGCCAGCAGCTGGGCCGGTAACACCATATATTTT.

This chain joins TRBV7-6 and TRBJ2-7; no firm D call. The CDR3 has 14 residues. Germline V gene data show CDR1 as SGHVS and CDR2 as FNYEAQ. V was shortened by 0 bases and J by 2 bases, with 8 bases between the two germline ends. The CDR3 region has the DNA TGTGCCAGCAGCTTAGCGCAGCAAGCCTACGAGCAGTACTTC. Its protein product is CASSLAQQAYEQYF.

This clone appeared a single time. This rearrangement joins TRBV18 to TRBJ1-3; perhaps TRBD1 as D (5 bases). This CDR3 is built from 15 residues. Germline CDR1 KGHSH, CDR2 LQKENI. V dropped 2 bases and J dropped 0 bases, with 8 bases sitting between them. The DNA of the CDR3 is TGTGCCAGCTCACCAACAGGACTCTCTGGAAACACCATATATTTT. This sequence encodes CASSPTGLSGNTIYF. The full variable domain, in which reference TRBV18 and TRBJ1-3 provide the parts outside the CDR3, is NAGVMQNPRHLVRRRGQEARLRCSPMKGHSHVYWYRQLPEEGLKFMVYLQKENIIDESGMPKERFSAEFPKEGPSILRIQQVVRGDSAAYFCASSPTGLSGNTIYFGEGSWLTVV.

CDR3 nucleotide sequence: TGTGCCAGCAGCTTCCTCGGGGAGGAAAAACTGTTTTTT. Residues: CASSFLGEEKLFF. The chain joins TRBV5-4 to TRBJ1-4; D unclear. The V gene's germline CDR1 is SGHNT and CDR2 YYREEE (reference sequence). With 2 bases removed from V and 8 bases from J, the gap between germline ends came to 10 bases. The CDR3 has 13 amino acids.

In the case of this clone: This specimen includes other DNA sequences encoding the same CDR3. The chain uses TRBV6-5 and TRBJ2-1; 8 bases fit TRBD2. The germline CDR1 and CDR2 sequences are MNHEY and SVGAGI. V gave up 5 bases and J gave up 0 bases; unmatched junction bases: 0. The CDR3 runs to 14 residues. CDR3 bases: TGTGCCAGCAGTCGGGGGGGCTCCTACAATGAGCAGTTCTTC. Translation gives CASSRGGSYNEQFF.

The chain's CDR3 is CASSSKTAYEQYF. The CDR3 DNA follows: TGTGCCAGCAGTTCCAAAACAGCCTACGAGCAGTACTTC. The chain employs TRBV6-4 and TRBJ2-7; no definite D call. From germline, CDR1 is MRHNA and CDR2 SNTAGT. The CDR3 sequence is 13 residues long. Trimming removed 5 bases at V and 2 bases at J, with 10 bases between.

This clone was observed a single time. The gene calls are TRBV11-2 and TRBJ1-4; unclear D gene. Germline V CDR1 and CDR2: SGHAT, FQNNGV. The germline V and J ends were trimmed by 1 base and 11 bases, with 11 bases remaining between them. The CDR3 contains 13 residues. The CDR3 reads CASSLALEDKLFF. The CDR3 DNA reads TGTGCCAGCAGCTTAGCCCTAGAGGACAAACTGTTTTTT.

This chain connects TRBV9 to TRBJ2-5; D unclear. Germline CDR1 is SGDLS and CDR2 is YYNGEE. The CDR3 is 13 residues long. Deletions cut 4 bases from V and 5 bases from J, with 12 bases between. CDR3 sequence reads: CASSPRVGETQYF. In DNA form, the CDR3 reads TGTGCCAGCAGCCCCCGGGTGGGGGAGACCCAGTACTTC.

V gene TRBV27 combines with J gene TRBJ1-2, with D perhaps TRBD1 (5 bases). The germline V gene encodes CDR1 MNHEY and CDR2 SMNVEV (reference sequence). The length of the CDR3 is 13 residues. V dropped 3 bases and J dropped 7 bases, with 12 bases sitting between them. CDR3 in amino acids: CASSFRDARGYTF. The CDR3 DNA sequence: TGTGCCAGCAGTTTCAGGGACGCTCGTGGCTACACCTTC.

This clone has only one observation. The same CDR3 is also encoded by other DNA sequences in this sample. The rearrangement links TRBV5-1 to TRBJ1-3; perhaps TRBD1 as D (5 bases). This CDR3 has 14 residues. The V end lost 5 bases, the J end lost 4 bases, and 13 bases lay between the germline ends. From germline, CDR1 is SGHRS and CDR2 YFSETQ. The CDR3 nucleotides read TGCGCCAGCAGTTCGGGGCAGTCCGGAAACACCATATATTTT. It is translated as CASSSGQSGNTIYF.

The rearrangement uses TRBV6-5 and TRBJ1-3; weak D call: TRBD1 (6 bases). Trimming stripped 0 bases from V and 4 bases from J, with 10 bases between. The CDR3 runs to 15 residues. CDR1 and CDR2 from the germline V gene are MNHEY and SVGAGI. For the CDR3, the DNA is TGTGCCAGCAGTTACTCCGACAGGATAGGAAACACCATATATTTT. The encoded protein is CASSYSDRIGNTIYF.

The V gene is TRBV5-6, the J gene TRBJ2-5; D may match TRBD1 or TRBD2 (6 bases each). The V end was cut by 6 bases, the J end by 6 bases, with 18 bases between. Germline CDR1 reads SGHDT; CDR2 reads YYEEEE. The CDR3 sequence is 14 residues long. The CDR3 sequence is CASNLGGLGQTQYF. The CDR3 DNA sequence: TGTGCCAGCAACCTTGGGGGGCTGGGGCAGACCCAGTACTTC.

In regard to this clone: Additional DNA sequences in this sample encode the identical CDR3. The V call is TRBV2, the J call TRBJ2-5; D ambiguous. V was shortened by 5 bases and J by 0 bases, with 1 base between the two germline ends. Looked up from germline, CDR1 is SNHLY and CDR2 is FYNNEI. This CDR3 contains 11 residues. The CDR3 spells CASSYQETQYF. In nucleotides, the CDR3 is TGTGCCAGCAGTTACCAAGAGACCCAGTACTTC.

The rearrangement links TRBV5-1 to TRBJ2-3, with D possibly called TRBD1 or TRBD2 (5 bases each). The CDR3 runs to 15 residues. V was clipped by 4 bases and J by 0 bases, with 12 bases between them. Germline lookup yields CDR1 SGHRS and CDR2 YFSETQ. CDR3 residues: CASSIPGPSTDTQYF. The CDR3 coding sequence is TGCGCCAGCAGCATACCGGGACCTAGCACAGATACGCAGTATTTT.

This clone was recorded only once. The gene calls are TRBV4-1 and TRBJ2-3; D might be TRBD1 or TRBD2, each matching 5 bases. The CDR3 spans 13 residues. Germline CDR1 MGHRA, CDR2 YSYEKL. The germline V and J ends were trimmed by 0 bases and 10 bases, with 11 bases remaining between them. CDR3 DNA: TGCGCCAGCAGCCAAGATCGCCTGGGGGCGCAGTATTTT. It encodes CASSQDRLGAQYF.

The rearrangement links TRBV5-1 to TRBJ2-2; D tentatively fits TRBD1 or TRBD2 (5 bases each). Looked up from germline, CDR1 is SGHRS and CDR2 is YFSETQ. The length of the CDR3 is 15 residues. V dropped 4 bases and J dropped 0 bases, with 10 bases sitting between them. CDR3 sequence reads: CASSLGVANTGELFF. The CDR3 DNA follows: TGCGCCAGCAGCCTGGGGGTCGCGAACACCGGGGAGCTGTTTTTT.

This clone was observed once. The V call is TRBV11-2, the J call TRBJ2-7; 11 bases agree with TRBD2. The CDR3 consists of 18 residues. With 3 bases clipped from V and 2 bases from J, the junction kept 12 bases outside the gene matches. Germline V gene lookup returns CDR1 SGHAT and CDR2 FQNNGV. The CDR3 sequence is CASSFPISGRGATYEQYF. The CDR3 DNA follows: TGTGCCAGCAGCTTCCCTATTAGCGGGAGGGGAGCGACCTACGAGCAGTACTTC.

The rearrangement joins TRBV5-4 to TRBJ1-6, with 9 bases lining up with TRBD1. V lost 3 bases, J lost 10 bases, and 11 bases stayed unmatched. This CDR3 is 16 amino acids long. CDR1 is SGHNT, CDR2 YYREEE, per germline (reference sequence). The CDR3 DNA follows: TGTGCCAGCAGCTCAGGGACGGACAGGGGCATCTCACCCCTCCACTTT. It codes for CASSSGTDRGISPLHF.